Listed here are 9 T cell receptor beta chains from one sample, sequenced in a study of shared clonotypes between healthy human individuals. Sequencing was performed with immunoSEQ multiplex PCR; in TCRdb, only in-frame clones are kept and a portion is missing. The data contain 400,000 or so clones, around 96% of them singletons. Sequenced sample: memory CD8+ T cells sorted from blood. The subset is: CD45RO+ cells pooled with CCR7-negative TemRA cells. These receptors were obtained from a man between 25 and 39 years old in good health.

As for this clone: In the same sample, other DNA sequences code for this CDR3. CDR3 bases: TGTGCCAGCAGGACCGGGGGCTACGAGCAGTACTTC. Its protein product is CASRTGGYEQYF. The gene calls are TRBV28 and TRBJ2-7; a weak D match, TRBD2 (6 bases). V was trimmed by 6 bases and J by 3 bases, leaving 9 bases between them. The CDR3 extends over 12 amino acids. Germline-derived CDR1 and CDR2 are MDHEN and SYDVKM.

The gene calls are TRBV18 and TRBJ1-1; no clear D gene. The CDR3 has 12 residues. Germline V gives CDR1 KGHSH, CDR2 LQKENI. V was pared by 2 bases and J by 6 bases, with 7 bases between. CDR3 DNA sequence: TGTGCCAGCTCACCAGGACTTTCTGAAGCTTTCTTT. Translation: CASSPGLSEAFF.

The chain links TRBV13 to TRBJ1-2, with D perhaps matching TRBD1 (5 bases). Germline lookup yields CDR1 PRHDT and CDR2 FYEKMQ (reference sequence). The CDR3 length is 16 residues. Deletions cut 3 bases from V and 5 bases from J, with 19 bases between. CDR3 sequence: CASSLGRQSMIYGYTF. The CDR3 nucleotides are TGTGCCAGCAGCTTGGGGCGACAGAGTATGATATATGGCTACACCTTC.

CDR3 nucleotides: TGTGCCATCAGTGATGGGAGCAAGAGACCCATCTACTTC. Protein sequence: CAISDGSKRPIYF. The chain links TRBV10-3 to TRBJ2-5; a weak D match, TRBD2 (5 bases). Germline V CDR1 and CDR2: ENHRY, SYGVKD. This CDR3 contains 13 residues. V was cut by 3 bases and J by 14 bases, with 19 bases left in between.

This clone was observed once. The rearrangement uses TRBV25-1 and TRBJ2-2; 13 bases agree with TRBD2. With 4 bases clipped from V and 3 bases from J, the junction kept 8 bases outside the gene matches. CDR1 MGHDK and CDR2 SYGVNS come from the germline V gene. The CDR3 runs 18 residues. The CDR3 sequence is CASSVDVGLAGYTGELFF. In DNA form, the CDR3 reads TGTGCCAGCAGTGTAGATGTGGGACTAGCGGGATACACCGGGGAGCTGTTTTTT.

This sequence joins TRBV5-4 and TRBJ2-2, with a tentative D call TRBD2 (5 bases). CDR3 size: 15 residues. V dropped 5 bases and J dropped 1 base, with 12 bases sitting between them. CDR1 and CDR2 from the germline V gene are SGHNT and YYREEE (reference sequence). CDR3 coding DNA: TGTGCCAGCAGTAAAGCGGAAAAGAACACCGGGGAGCTGTTTTTT. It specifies CASSKAEKNTGELFF. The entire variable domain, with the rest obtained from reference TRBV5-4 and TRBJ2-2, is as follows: ETGVTQSPTHLIKTRGQQVTLRCSSQSGHNTVSWYQQALGQGPQFIFQYYREEENGRGNFPPRFSGLQFPNYSSELNVNALELDDSALYLCASSKAEKNTGELFFGEGSRLTVL.

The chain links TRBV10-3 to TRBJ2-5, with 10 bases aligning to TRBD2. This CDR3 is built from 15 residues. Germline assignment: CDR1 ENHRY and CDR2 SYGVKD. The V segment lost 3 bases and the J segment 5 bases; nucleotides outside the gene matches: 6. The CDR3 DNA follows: TGTGCCATCAGTGATACTAGCGGGATTACGGAGACCCAGTACTTC. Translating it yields CAISDTSGITETQYF.

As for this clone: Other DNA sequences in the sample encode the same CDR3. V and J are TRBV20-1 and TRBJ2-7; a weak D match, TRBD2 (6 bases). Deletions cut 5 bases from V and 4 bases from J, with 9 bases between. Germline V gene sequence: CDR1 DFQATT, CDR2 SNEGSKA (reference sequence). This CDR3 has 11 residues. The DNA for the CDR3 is TGCAGTGCTGGGGACTCGTACGAGCAGTACTTC. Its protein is CSAGDSYEQYF.

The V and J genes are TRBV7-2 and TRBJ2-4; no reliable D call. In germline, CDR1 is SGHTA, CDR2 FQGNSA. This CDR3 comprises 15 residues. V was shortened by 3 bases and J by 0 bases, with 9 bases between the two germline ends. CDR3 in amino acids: CASSFSVLAKNIQYF. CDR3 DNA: TGTGCCAGCAGCTTCAGCGTACTAGCCAAAAACATTCAGTACTTC.